This TCR beta chain was observed in a study of shared clonotypes between healthy human individuals (dated by TCRdb to 2019 to 2021). At the level of the whole study: Two women and three men aged 18 to 49 years were included in the cohort. For each donor, three plates each were used for CD4 naive and CD4 memory, two plates were used for CD8 naive, and one plate was used for CD8 memory. Blood TCR repertoires of a handful of healthy adults were deeply sequenced to estimate repertoire size and the extent of clonotype sharing between individuals. To increase sequencing depth and limit assay-specific biases, different laboratories used diverse techniques to prepare libraries and sequence TCR repertoires. Each donor's leukapheresis produced roughly between roughly 0.85 and 9.5 billion PBMCs.

V drops 2 bases and J drops 7 bases, leaving 10 bases in between. The germline V gene yields SGHTS for CDR1 and YDEGEE for CDR2. Taken from cysteine to phenylalanine, the CDR3 has 13 residues. This entry keeps only the CDR3 DNA: 39 bases, framed from base 1. Results the study describes overall, beyond this receptor: Even with the large sequencing depth, rarefaction of the sorted-subset datasets indicated that sequencing was incomplete. Across a handful of donors, about 5% of naive CD4, 3% to 4% of naive CD8, under 2.5% of memory CD4, and 0.4% of memory CD8 clonotypes were shared. Sampling was restricted to blood, and TCR repertoires in tissues likely differ from the TCR repertoires found in blood. Pairwise subsampling led to the expectation that sequencing depth would affect the degree of clonotype sharing among donors. Larger estimated clonotype richness was generally found for naive subsets than for memory subsets. Because the study included only a small number of donors, the genetic and exposure-history diversity represented was limited. Compared with non-shared clonotypes, clonotypes shared by all four sorted-subset donors had higher generation probabilities.

The donors were healthy, HIV-negative adults with no recently reported acute infections or vaccinations. Every donor was a Caucasian adult residing in Nashville, Tennessee, USA. CD4+ T cells were enriched by magnetic negative selection, after which naive cells were positively selected on CD45RA and the negative fraction was taken as the memory subset. After blood collection by leukapheresis, PBMCs were isolated using Ficoll-Histopaque density gradient centrifugation and then cryopreserved in the vapor phase of liquid nitrogen. Purity and quantity of every magnetically sorted T cell population were checked by analytical flow cytometry. Genomic DNA was isolated from each sorted fraction and quantified by UV absorbance on a Nanodrop 2000c. Comments on this clone: Its antigen is still unknown. The record has no base qualities; no much larger clone is one base away.

TCR CDR3 regions were amplified from genomic DNA by multiplex PCR using the deep immunoSEQ assay. Extracted genomic DNA from each cell subset was spread evenly across all wells of several immunoSEQ 96-well plates, with each plate serving as a replicate. For sorted subsets, roughly 200 ng of genomic DNA, equivalent to some 30,000 T cell genomes, went into each replicate PCR. Purified libraries were quantified with a Qubit 3.0 fluorometer, sized on a Bioanalyzer 2100, and re-quantified with the KAPA Library Quantification kit. Every immunoSEQ 96-well plate was sequenced on a separate single-read 150-cycle Illumina NextSeq 550 flow cell. As for how the authors treated the data: Because the immunoSEQ output included only junctional sequences and no quality scores, the filtering could not be the same as the filtering used for full-length reads. Sequences were annotated with PyIR, a Python wrapper for IgBLAST v1.9, and V/J genes and CDR3 were assigned using IMGT germline references. Any read was removed if the V/J assignment was weak (E-value above 1e-6), the CDR3 was missing, or the read contained stop codons, out-of-frame junctions, or ambiguous translated residues. A V3J clonotype was defined by an identical inferred V gene, J gene, and CDR3 amino acid sequence. The percentage overlap between two repertoires was calculated by dividing the number of shared unique clonotypes by the size of the smaller repertoire. Three approaches were used to assess repertoire richness: RTK rarefaction, the Chao1 estimator, and Recon v2.1 estimates of unobserved clonotypes. OLGA was used to compute generation probabilities for all TCRbeta clonotypes that the gDNA method yielded from a handful of donors. The table was pulled from immuneACCESS by TCRdb, which kept in-frame rearrangements only. Such tables lose some clones; where checked, under half of the loss comes from unresolved V genes, and the rest has no known cause. V, J and clone size are taken as reported in that table, and D and trimming were inferred from the DNA itself. The sample table holds roughly 700,000 clones, of which approximately 74% were seen once. Less than 2% of the sample lies in the top ten.

The sequence links TRBV5-8 to TRBJ1-5, with a weak D call of TRBD1 (6 bases match). The sequenced sample was memory CD4+ T cells sorted from blood. The intended sense of this specimen's cell subset or site label: CD45RA-negative fraction. This receptor was taken from a woman in her twenties or thirties in good health. DNA sequence: TGTGCCAGCAGCTTCGACAGGCAACAGCCCCAGCATTTT. It translates as CASSFDRQQPQHF. Joined to the reference TRBV5-8 and TRBJ1-5 proteins, this CDR3 gives the full variable domain: EAGVTQSPTHLIKTRGQQATLRCSPISGHTSVYWYQQALGLGLQFLLWYDEGEERNRGNFPPRFSGRQFPNYSSELNVNALELEDSALYLCASSFDRQQPQHFGDGTRLSIL.